The rows below give T cell receptor beta chains drawn from one sample of a study of shared clonotypes between healthy human individuals. Only in-frame clones appear in the TCRdb table, and some are missing; sequencing was by immunoSEQ multiplex PCR. The data show millions of clones, 90% to 95% seen once. The source material was naive CD8+ T cells from PBMCs. The receptors were gathered from a man younger than 35 in good health. Some clones in this sample may be carry-over from other donors' samples. Each CDR3 is given with its conserved first and last residue.

TRBV7-6	TRBJ2-1	CASSSAGTRVYNEQFF
TRBV14	TRBJ2-7	CASSQDRTFSYEQYF
TRBV27	TRBJ1-4	CASRSRGGFEKLFF
TRBV28	TRBJ2-1	CASSLMYYNEQFF
TRBV27	TRBJ2-1	CASSFPGYGNEQFF
TRBV28	TRBJ2-7	CASRGAGNSYEQYF
TRBV7-8	TRBJ2-5	CASSLGTGGSETQYF
TRBV27	TRBJ1-5	CASSPGTGMDQPQHF
TRBV7-3	TRBJ2-5	CASSFNKKRGWEETQYF
TRBV27	TRBJ2-3	CASSLVFMGTDTQYF
TRBV28	TRBJ2-5	CASSLYRDRQETQYF
TRBV27	TRBJ2-7	CASGKGKSPYEQYF
TRBV5-1	TRBJ2-7	CASSLGTGNSYEQYF
TRBV7-6	TRBJ2-1	CASSLTSGTFNEQFF
TRBV4-3	TRBJ1-1	CASSQDPSPRMRTEAFF
TRBV9	TRBJ2-1	CASTPSPSPRLALIDEQFF
TRBV4-1	TRBJ2-1	CASSQLHEQFF
TRBV7-9	TRBJ2-3	CASSPGTSGFTSTDTQYF
TRBV6-5	TRBJ2-7	CASSYEGREEDEQYF
TRBV28	TRBJ2-3	CASDPVAGGPHTQYF
TRBV7-3	TRBJ2-6	CASSLYGAGANVLTF
TRBV11-3	TRBJ2-1	CASSLNFNNEQFF
TRBV19	TRBJ1-4	CASSILQADEKLFF
TRBV12-5	TRBJ2-1	CASGHSGTSNEQFF
TRBV19	TRBJ2-1	CASSIFRLAGPMRDNEQFF
TRBV29-1	TRBJ2-1	CSLWGTESTGTSGLNEQFF
TRBV19	TRBJ2-4	CASSTGLAKNIQYF
TRBV4-3	TRBJ1-5	CASSQDIGLLPSSPQHF
TRBV7-3	TRBJ2-1	CASSLPGASAAHEQFF
TRBV2	TRBJ2-6	CASSAWTGTVGANVLTF
TRBV7-9	TRBJ2-5	CASSLGGPVETQYF
TRBV15	TRBJ2-6	CATSPSLSGANVLTF
TRBV27	TRBJ2-7	CASSWTGPAEQYF
TRBV4-1	TRBJ2-7	CASSQVVARGVPYEQYF
TRBV9	TRBJ2-1	CASSRERNPWNEQFF
TRBV7-3	TRBJ2-7	CASSLGLAGEKDF
TRBV28	TRBJ2-1	CASISIFENEQFF
TRBV9	TRBJ1-2	CASSGQGASGYGYTF
TRBV6-6	TRBJ2-7	CAATQEGLGYEQYF
TRBV27	TRBJ2-7	CASSPSGGPYEQYF
TRBV29-1	TRBJ2-1	CSVVAREVGNEQFF
TRBV2	TRBJ2-1	CASSEWVRGSYNEQFF
TRBV9	TRBJ1-1	CASSGRVNTEAFF
TRBV19	TRBJ2-7	CASSTTGRRNEQYF
TRBV4-1	TRBJ2-3	CASSHVLAGGTDTQYF
TRBV28	TRBJ2-7	CASSLRAGGYEQYF
TRBV29-1	TRBJ2-1	CSVGFGFLNEQFF
TRBV19	TRBJ2-7	CASRTGQGDYEQYF
TRBV7-2	TRBJ1-1	CASSKRTSTEAFF
TRBV5-5	TRBJ2-7	CASSLPPRNEQYF
TRBV9	TRBJ2-7	CASSVEGTSVSYEQYF
TRBV11-2	TRBJ2-1	CASSLRGPRDNEQFF
TRBV4-3	TRBJ2-7	CVSSPGTSRNSYEQYF
TRBV27	TRBJ2-7	CASSLSGVGSYEQYF
TRBV5-4	TRBJ2-7	CASSLEVGKYEQYF